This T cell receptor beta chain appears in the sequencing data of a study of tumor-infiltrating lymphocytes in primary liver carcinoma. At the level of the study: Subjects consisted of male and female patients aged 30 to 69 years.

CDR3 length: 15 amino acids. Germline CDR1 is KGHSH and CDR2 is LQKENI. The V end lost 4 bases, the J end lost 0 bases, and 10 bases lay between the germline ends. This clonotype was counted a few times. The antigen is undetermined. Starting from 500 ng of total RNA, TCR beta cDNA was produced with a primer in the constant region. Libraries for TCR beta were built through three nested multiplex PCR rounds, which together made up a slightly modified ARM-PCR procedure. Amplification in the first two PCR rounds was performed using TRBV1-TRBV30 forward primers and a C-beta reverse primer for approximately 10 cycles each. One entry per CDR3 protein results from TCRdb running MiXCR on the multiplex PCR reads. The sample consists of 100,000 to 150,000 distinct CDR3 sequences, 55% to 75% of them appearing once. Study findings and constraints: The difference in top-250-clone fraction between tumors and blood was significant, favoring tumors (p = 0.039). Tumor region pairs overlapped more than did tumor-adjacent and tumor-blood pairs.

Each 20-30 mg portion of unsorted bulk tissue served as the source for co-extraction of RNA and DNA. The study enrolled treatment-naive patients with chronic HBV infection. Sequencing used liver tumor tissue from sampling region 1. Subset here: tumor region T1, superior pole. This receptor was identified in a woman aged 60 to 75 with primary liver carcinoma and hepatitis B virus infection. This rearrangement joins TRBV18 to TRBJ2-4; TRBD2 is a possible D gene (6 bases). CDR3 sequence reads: CASSQPGLAKNIQYF. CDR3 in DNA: TGTGCCAGCTCACAACCGGGACTAGCCAAAAACATTCAGTACTTC.